The 30 T cell receptor beta chains below all came from one sample that was sequenced in a study of T-cell memory formation after mild COVID-19. TCRdb reprocessed the 5' RACE reads with MiXCR, giving one entry per CDR3 protein. The data show 130,000 to 150,000 distinct CDR3 sequences, with about 6.1% seen just once and under 2.5% held by the top ten. The sample consisted of PBMCs or a T cell subset sorted from them (not recorded which). The receptors were gathered from an adult woman who had mild COVID-19 (a few samples of this study predate the infection). Cell type and time point are not known.

This clonotype was counted at least ten times. The genes are TRBV6-5 and TRBJ1-1; 10 bases line up with TRBD1. Germline loops: CDR1 MNHEY, CDR2 SVGAGI. This CDR3 comprises 15 residues. The junction had 5 bases not matched to a gene; V was cut back by 5 bases and J by 2 bases. CDR3 DNA sequence: TGTGCCAGCAGTGAGACAGGGGGCCCTAACACTGAAGCTTTCTTT. It codes for CASSETGGPNTEAFF.

This clonotype ranks as medium-sized. The chain is built from TRBV20-1 and TRBJ2-5, with a possible D match to TRBD1 (5 bases). V was cut by 1 base and J by 5 bases, with 17 bases left in between. The CDR3 spans 15 residues. The germline V gene has CDR1 DFQATT and CDR2 SNEGSKA (reference sequence). CDR3 loop: CSARVVGAVAETQYF. In DNA form, the CDR3 reads TGCAGTGCTAGAGTCGTAGGGGCGGTTGCGGAGACCCAGTACTTC.

This clonotype has a count of ten or more. The chain joins TRBV10-3 to TRBJ2-3, with 7 bases identical to TRBD1. The CDR3 length is 17 residues. Germline V gives CDR1 ENHRY, CDR2 SYGVKD. The ends lost 0 bases at V and 0 bases at J; junction bases unmatched: 6. CDR3 bases: TGTGCCATCAGTGAGTCCTGGGGACAGCCTAGCACAGATACGCAGTATTTT. Amino acids: CAISESWGQPSTDTQYF.

Remarks on this clonotype: A much larger clone is a single base away; this may be a read error. V and J are TRBV7-2 and TRBJ2-3, with D unresolved. Germline lookup yields CDR1 SGHTA and CDR2 FQGNSA. This CDR3 comprises 14 residues. The ends were cut back, 7 bases at V and 0 bases at J, with 11 bases in the middle. CDR3 region: CASTATLSTDTQYF. CDR3 in DNA: TGTGCCAGCACAGCGACGTTGAGCACAGATACGCAGTATTTT.

This clonotype was seen many times. This rearrangement joins TRBV29-1 to TRBJ2-3; TRBD2 aligns across 8 bases. J gave up 5 bases and V 5 bases, and 15 bases lay outside the gene matches. Germline lookup yields CDR1 SQVTM and CDR2 ANQGSEA. The CDR3 has 16 residues. CDR3 in amino acids: CSVSPGGGGFGDTQYF. DNA for the CDR3: TGCAGCGTTTCCCCCGGTGGCGGGGGGTTTGGAGATACGCAGTATTTT.

This clonotype was seen repeatedly, ten times or more. Written as DNA, the CDR3 is TGCAGTGCTAGACGATCCTCTACGCAGTATTTT. Its translation: CSARRSSTQYF. The chain recombines TRBV20-1 with TRBJ2-3, with D unresolved. The ends were cut back, 2 bases at V and 8 bases at J, with 8 bases in the middle. Germline values: CDR1 DFQATT, CDR2 SNEGSKA (reference sequence). This CDR3 is 11 amino acids long.

At least ten counts were recorded for this clonotype. The V and J genes are TRBV18 and TRBJ2-1, with 7 bases that match TRBD1. With V trimmed by 6 bases and J by 7 bases, 18 bases remained unmatched. In germline, CDR1 is KGHSH, CDR2 LQKENI. The length of the CDR3 is 17 residues. CDR3 region: CASSPWDSDWGHNEQFF. The CDR3 coding sequence is TGTGCCAGCTCGCCCTGGGACAGCGATTGGGGGCATAATGAGCAGTTCTTC.

The V gene is TRBV5-1, the J gene TRBJ2-2, with 7 bases fitting TRBD2. This CDR3 is 15 amino acids long. Germline V CDR1 and CDR2: SGHRS, YFSETQ. Trimming took 4 bases from V and 4 from J; bases not matched to a gene: 7. CDR3 sequence (DNA): TGCGCCAGCAGCGGGAGGGGTTCGGTCACCGGGGAGCTGTTTTTT. This translates into CASSGRGSVTGELFF. Together with reference TRBV5-1 and TRBJ2-2, the CDR3 gives the full variable domain: KAGVTQTPRYLIKTRGQQVTLSCSPISGHRSVSWYQQTPGQGLQFLFEYFSETQRNKGNFPGRFSGRQFSNSRSEMNVSTLELGDSALYLCASSGRGSVTGELFFGEGSRLTVL.

This clonotype was seen a few times. The rearrangement links TRBV12-3 or TRBV12-4 to TRBJ2-1; 12 bases line up with TRBD2. V lost 4 bases to trimming and J lost 7 bases; unmatched junction nucleotides: 5. This CDR3 has 15 amino acids. CDR3 protein: CASSSASGGDNEQFF. For the CDR3, the DNA is TGTGCCAGCAGTTCAGCTAGCGGGGGGGATAATGAGCAGTTCTTC.

The sample holds a few counts of this clonotype. The chain has TRBV12-3 or TRBV12-4 and TRBJ1-2; 8 nucleotides match TRBD1. Trimming cost V 6 bases and J 7 bases; bases outside gene matches: 7. This CDR3 region has 13 residues. The CDR3 DNA is TGTGCCAGCAGGACCATCGGGACAGGTGGCTACACCTTC. This sequence encodes CASRTIGTGGYTF.

In this sample, this clonotype turned up a few times. This chain joins TRBV18 and TRBJ2-7; D not certain. Germline CDR1 KGHSH, CDR2 LQKENI. Between the trimmed V and J ends, which lost 6 bases and 0 bases, there was a span of 12 bases. The CDR3 has 14 residues. The CDR3 loop reads CASSPTSLSYEQYF. In DNA, the CDR3 is TGTGCCAGCTCTCCAACCTCCCTCTCCTACGAGCAGTACTTC.

The gene calls are TRBV5-4 and TRBJ2-3, with 8 bases lining up with TRBD2. This CDR3 contains 16 residues. Germline-derived CDR1 and CDR2 are SGHNT and YYREEE (reference sequence). The J segment lost 4 bases and the V segment lost 3 bases, leaving 10 bases of the junction unmatched. The CDR3 DNA reads TGTGCCAGCAGCTCACGTCTAGCGGGTGGTGCAGATACGCAGTATTTT. It specifies CASSSRLAGGADTQYF.

This clonotype occurred many times. The CDR3 loop is CASSARPASTDTQYF. CDR3 nucleotides: TGTGCCAGCAGCGCCCGACCGGCTAGCACAGATACGCAGTATTTT. The chain has TRBV6-4 and TRBJ2-3; D is ambiguous. This CDR3 is built from 15 residues. V lost 6 bases and J 0 bases, leaving 13 bases between the germline ends. Germline loops: CDR1 MRHNA, CDR2 SNTAGT.

Many counts were recorded for this clonotype. The gene calls are TRBV12-3 or TRBV12-4 and TRBJ2-3; D possibly corresponds to TRBD2 (6 bases). The CDR3 is 14 residues long. The germline V and J ends were trimmed by 5 bases and 2 bases, with 11 bases remaining between them. DNA for the CDR3: TGTGCCAGCAGTGAACTAGCTTCCACAGATACGCAGTATTTT. This translates into CASSELASTDTQYF.

J is TRBJ1-4 and V is TRBV11-2; no clear D gene. V was cut by 1 base and J by 5 bases, with 5 bases left in between. The CDR3 covers 13 residues. CDR1 and CDR2 from the germline V gene are SGHAT and FQNNGV. CDR3 sequence reads: CASSLGLNEKLFF. CDR3 sequence (DNA): TGTGCCAGCAGCTTAGGACTGAATGAAAAACTGTTTTTT.

This clonotype came up a few times. This sequence joins TRBV7-8 and TRBJ1-4, with 9 bases matching TRBD1. The CDR3 consists of 16 residues. V shed 7 bases and J 5 bases; nucleotides not matched to a gene: 11. Germline V CDR1 and CDR2: SGHVS, FQNEAQ. The CDR3 is CASNLGQGLLNEKLFF. CDR3 DNA sequence: TGTGCCAGCAATCTTGGACAGGGGCTTTTAAATGAAAAACTGTTTTTT.

This clonotype was seen a handful of times. The genes are TRBV19 and TRBJ2-6; 7 bases are shared with TRBD2. Germline-derived CDR1 and CDR2 are LNHDA and SQIVND (reference sequence). V dropped 6 bases and J dropped 2; count of bases not matched to a gene: 16. This CDR3 comprises 19 residues. For the CDR3, the DNA is TGTGCCAGTAGCAACCTTGGCGGGAGAGGTCGTACTGGGGCCAACGTCCTGACTTTC. The encoded protein is CASSNLGGRGRTGANVLTF.

In this sample, this clonotype turned up a few times. The V and J genes are TRBV24-1 and TRBJ2-5; 15 bases match TRBD2. The germline V gene has CDR1 KGHDR and CDR2 SFDVKD. Trimming at V came to 4 bases and at J to 4 bases, leaving 9 bases not matched to a gene. The CDR3 totals 18 residues. CDR3 coding DNA: TGTGCCACCAGTGACGCCCTTGGACTAGCGGGGGGGCGAGAGACCCAGTACTTC. Amino acid sequence: CATSDALGLAGGRETQYF.

This clonotype was observed a few times. CDR3 protein: CASLQGGRTDTQYF. The CDR3 DNA is TGTGCCAGCCTTCAGGGGGGGCGCACAGATACGCAGTATTTT. The chain uses TRBV6-6 and TRBJ2-3; D may match TRBD1 or TRBD2 (7 bases each). The CDR3 is 14 amino acids. V lost 8 bases and J lost 1, with 13 bases in between. Germline V gives CDR1 MNHNY, CDR2 SVGAGI (reference sequence).

This clonotype was observed many times. V gene TRBV29-1 combines with J gene TRBJ1-2; 9 nucleotides match TRBD1. CDR3 length: 13 amino acids. Germline-derived CDR1 and CDR2 are SQVTM and ANQGSEA. V shed 2 bases and J 4 bases; nucleotides not matched to a gene: 2. The CDR3 loop is CSVETGGGYGYTF. Written as DNA, the CDR3 is TGCAGCGTTGAAACAGGGGGCGGCTATGGCTACACCTTC.

This clonotype was detected only a few times. The chain combines TRBV19 with TRBJ1-1; D ambiguous. Germline-derived CDR1 and CDR2 are LNHDA and SQIVND (reference sequence). V lost 0 bases, J lost 1 base, and 6 bases lay in between. This CDR3 is 14 amino acids long. For the CDR3, the DNA is TGTGCCAGTAGTATAGATTCAGGGAACACTGAAGCTTTCTTT. Translating it yields CASSIDSGNTEAFF.

The chain combines TRBV19 with TRBJ2-4, with a possible D match to TRBD1 (5 bases). V lost 5 bases and J 6 bases, leaving 8 bases between the germline ends. The CDR3 totals 12 residues. The germline V gene has CDR1 LNHDA and CDR2 SQIVND (reference sequence). In DNA, the CDR3 is TGTGCCAGTAGTCCAACAGGAAACATTCAGTACTTC. It is translated as CASSPTGNIQYF.

This clonotype was observed at least ten times. The chain joins TRBV12-3 or TRBV12-4 to TRBJ1-1; 8 bases are shared with TRBD1. Trimming cost V 5 bases and J 2 bases; bases outside gene matches: 1. The CDR3 spans 13 residues. CDR3 residues: CASSGQGNTEAFF. CDR3 sequence (DNA): TGTGCCAGCAGTGGACAGGGAAACACTGAAGCTTTCTTT.

The chain links TRBV4-1 to TRBJ1-3; D gene ambiguous. The CDR3 contains 16 residues. Germline CDR1 reads MGHRA; CDR2 reads YSYEKL. Trimming removed 2 bases from V and 3 bases from J, with 14 bases in between. CDR3 region: CASSQRIWQLGNTIYF. The CDR3 nucleotides are TGCGCCAGCAGCCAAAGAATATGGCAGCTTGGAAACACCATATATTTT.

This clonotype was recorded many times. This chain uses TRBV27 with TRBJ1-6; unclear D gene. V was trimmed by 5 bases and J by 0 bases, leaving 8 bases between them. The CDR3 has 15 amino acids. Germline V gene lookup returns CDR1 MNHEY and CDR2 SMNVEV (reference sequence). CDR3 coding DNA: TGTGCCAGCAGTCCCACGAGCTCCTATAATTCACCCCTCCACTTT. Its protein product is CASSPTSSYNSPLHF.

This clonotype was seen repeatedly, ten times or more. The gene calls are TRBV20-1 and TRBJ1-2; 8 bases agree with TRBD1. CDR3 length: 17 amino acids. Germline assignment: CDR1 DFQATT and CDR2 SNEGSKA (reference sequence). V dropped 6 bases and J dropped 4; count of bases not matched to a gene: 19. The CDR3 nucleotides read TGCAGTGCGCGCCCCGCGCCCTCAGGGGGCGTCGGCTATGGCTACACCTTC. It codes for CSARPAPSGGVGYGYTF.

This clonotype was counted between two and nine times. The chain employs TRBV28 and TRBJ2-3; 11 bases line up with TRBD2. The J segment lost 14 bases and the V segment lost 5 bases, leaving 6 bases of the junction unmatched. The CDR3 covers 12 residues. Per the germline V gene, CDR1 is MDHEN and CDR2 is SYDVKM. CDR3 sequence reads: CASSILAGAPYF. In DNA form, the CDR3 reads TGTGCCAGCAGTATACTAGCGGGAGCTCCGTATTTT. Based on the CDR3 plus reference TRBV28 and TRBJ2-3, the full variable domain is DVKVTQSSRYLVKRTGEKVFLECVQDMDHENMFWYRQDPGLGLRLIYFSYDVKMKEKGDIPEGYSVSREKKERFSLILESASTNQTSMYLCASSILAGAPYFGPGTRLTVL.

This clonotype was counted at least ten times. This chain links TRBV5-1 with TRBJ1-5; TRBD1 agrees at 7 bases. After removal of 3 bases from V and 4 bases from J, the junction contained 4 bases not matched to a gene. CDR3 length: 14 amino acids. Germline V gene data show CDR1 as SGHRS and CDR2 as YFSETQ. The CDR3, as DNA: TGCGCCAGCAGCTGGGACAGACAGAATCAGCCCCAGCATTTT. It yields the protein CASSWDRQNQPQHF.

This rearrangement joins TRBV21-1 to TRBJ2-7; the D segment call TRBD2 is taken from the table without a DNA check. TRBV21-1 is designated a pseudogene. This CDR3 has 16 amino acids. Here the CDR3 DNA reads TGTGCCAGCAGCAAAGGCCCGGACGGGCCCTCCTACGAGCAGTACTTC. Protein product: CASSKGPDGPSYEQYF.

This rearrangement joins TRBV16 to TRBJ1-3, with D hard to call. V lost 4 bases and J 6 bases, leaving 13 bases between the germline ends. This CDR3 has 14 amino acids. CDR1 KGHSY and CDR2 FQNENV come from the germline V gene. The CDR3 here is CASSPNPGSNTIYF. The CDR3 DNA reads TGTGCCAGCAGCCCAAATCCCGGATCAAACACCATATATTTT.